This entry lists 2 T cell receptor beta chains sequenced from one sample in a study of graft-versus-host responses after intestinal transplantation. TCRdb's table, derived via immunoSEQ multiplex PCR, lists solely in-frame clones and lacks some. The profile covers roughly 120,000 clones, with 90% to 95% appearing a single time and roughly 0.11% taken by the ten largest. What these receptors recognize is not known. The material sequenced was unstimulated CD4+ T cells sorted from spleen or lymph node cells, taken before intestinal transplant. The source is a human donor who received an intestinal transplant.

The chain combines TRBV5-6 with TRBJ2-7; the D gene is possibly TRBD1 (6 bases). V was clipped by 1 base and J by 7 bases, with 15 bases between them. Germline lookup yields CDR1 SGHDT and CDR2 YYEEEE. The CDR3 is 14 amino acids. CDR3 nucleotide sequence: TGTGCCAGCAGCTTGAGACAGGTTCATAGGGAGCAGTACTTC. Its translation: CASSLRQVHREQYF.

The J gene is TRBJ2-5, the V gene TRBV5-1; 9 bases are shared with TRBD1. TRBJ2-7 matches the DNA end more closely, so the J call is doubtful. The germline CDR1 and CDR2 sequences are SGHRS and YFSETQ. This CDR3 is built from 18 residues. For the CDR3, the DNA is TGCGCCAGCAGCTTGCGGTACTCCGGGACAGGGCTATCCTACGAGCAGTACTTC. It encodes CASSLRYSGTGLSYEQYF.